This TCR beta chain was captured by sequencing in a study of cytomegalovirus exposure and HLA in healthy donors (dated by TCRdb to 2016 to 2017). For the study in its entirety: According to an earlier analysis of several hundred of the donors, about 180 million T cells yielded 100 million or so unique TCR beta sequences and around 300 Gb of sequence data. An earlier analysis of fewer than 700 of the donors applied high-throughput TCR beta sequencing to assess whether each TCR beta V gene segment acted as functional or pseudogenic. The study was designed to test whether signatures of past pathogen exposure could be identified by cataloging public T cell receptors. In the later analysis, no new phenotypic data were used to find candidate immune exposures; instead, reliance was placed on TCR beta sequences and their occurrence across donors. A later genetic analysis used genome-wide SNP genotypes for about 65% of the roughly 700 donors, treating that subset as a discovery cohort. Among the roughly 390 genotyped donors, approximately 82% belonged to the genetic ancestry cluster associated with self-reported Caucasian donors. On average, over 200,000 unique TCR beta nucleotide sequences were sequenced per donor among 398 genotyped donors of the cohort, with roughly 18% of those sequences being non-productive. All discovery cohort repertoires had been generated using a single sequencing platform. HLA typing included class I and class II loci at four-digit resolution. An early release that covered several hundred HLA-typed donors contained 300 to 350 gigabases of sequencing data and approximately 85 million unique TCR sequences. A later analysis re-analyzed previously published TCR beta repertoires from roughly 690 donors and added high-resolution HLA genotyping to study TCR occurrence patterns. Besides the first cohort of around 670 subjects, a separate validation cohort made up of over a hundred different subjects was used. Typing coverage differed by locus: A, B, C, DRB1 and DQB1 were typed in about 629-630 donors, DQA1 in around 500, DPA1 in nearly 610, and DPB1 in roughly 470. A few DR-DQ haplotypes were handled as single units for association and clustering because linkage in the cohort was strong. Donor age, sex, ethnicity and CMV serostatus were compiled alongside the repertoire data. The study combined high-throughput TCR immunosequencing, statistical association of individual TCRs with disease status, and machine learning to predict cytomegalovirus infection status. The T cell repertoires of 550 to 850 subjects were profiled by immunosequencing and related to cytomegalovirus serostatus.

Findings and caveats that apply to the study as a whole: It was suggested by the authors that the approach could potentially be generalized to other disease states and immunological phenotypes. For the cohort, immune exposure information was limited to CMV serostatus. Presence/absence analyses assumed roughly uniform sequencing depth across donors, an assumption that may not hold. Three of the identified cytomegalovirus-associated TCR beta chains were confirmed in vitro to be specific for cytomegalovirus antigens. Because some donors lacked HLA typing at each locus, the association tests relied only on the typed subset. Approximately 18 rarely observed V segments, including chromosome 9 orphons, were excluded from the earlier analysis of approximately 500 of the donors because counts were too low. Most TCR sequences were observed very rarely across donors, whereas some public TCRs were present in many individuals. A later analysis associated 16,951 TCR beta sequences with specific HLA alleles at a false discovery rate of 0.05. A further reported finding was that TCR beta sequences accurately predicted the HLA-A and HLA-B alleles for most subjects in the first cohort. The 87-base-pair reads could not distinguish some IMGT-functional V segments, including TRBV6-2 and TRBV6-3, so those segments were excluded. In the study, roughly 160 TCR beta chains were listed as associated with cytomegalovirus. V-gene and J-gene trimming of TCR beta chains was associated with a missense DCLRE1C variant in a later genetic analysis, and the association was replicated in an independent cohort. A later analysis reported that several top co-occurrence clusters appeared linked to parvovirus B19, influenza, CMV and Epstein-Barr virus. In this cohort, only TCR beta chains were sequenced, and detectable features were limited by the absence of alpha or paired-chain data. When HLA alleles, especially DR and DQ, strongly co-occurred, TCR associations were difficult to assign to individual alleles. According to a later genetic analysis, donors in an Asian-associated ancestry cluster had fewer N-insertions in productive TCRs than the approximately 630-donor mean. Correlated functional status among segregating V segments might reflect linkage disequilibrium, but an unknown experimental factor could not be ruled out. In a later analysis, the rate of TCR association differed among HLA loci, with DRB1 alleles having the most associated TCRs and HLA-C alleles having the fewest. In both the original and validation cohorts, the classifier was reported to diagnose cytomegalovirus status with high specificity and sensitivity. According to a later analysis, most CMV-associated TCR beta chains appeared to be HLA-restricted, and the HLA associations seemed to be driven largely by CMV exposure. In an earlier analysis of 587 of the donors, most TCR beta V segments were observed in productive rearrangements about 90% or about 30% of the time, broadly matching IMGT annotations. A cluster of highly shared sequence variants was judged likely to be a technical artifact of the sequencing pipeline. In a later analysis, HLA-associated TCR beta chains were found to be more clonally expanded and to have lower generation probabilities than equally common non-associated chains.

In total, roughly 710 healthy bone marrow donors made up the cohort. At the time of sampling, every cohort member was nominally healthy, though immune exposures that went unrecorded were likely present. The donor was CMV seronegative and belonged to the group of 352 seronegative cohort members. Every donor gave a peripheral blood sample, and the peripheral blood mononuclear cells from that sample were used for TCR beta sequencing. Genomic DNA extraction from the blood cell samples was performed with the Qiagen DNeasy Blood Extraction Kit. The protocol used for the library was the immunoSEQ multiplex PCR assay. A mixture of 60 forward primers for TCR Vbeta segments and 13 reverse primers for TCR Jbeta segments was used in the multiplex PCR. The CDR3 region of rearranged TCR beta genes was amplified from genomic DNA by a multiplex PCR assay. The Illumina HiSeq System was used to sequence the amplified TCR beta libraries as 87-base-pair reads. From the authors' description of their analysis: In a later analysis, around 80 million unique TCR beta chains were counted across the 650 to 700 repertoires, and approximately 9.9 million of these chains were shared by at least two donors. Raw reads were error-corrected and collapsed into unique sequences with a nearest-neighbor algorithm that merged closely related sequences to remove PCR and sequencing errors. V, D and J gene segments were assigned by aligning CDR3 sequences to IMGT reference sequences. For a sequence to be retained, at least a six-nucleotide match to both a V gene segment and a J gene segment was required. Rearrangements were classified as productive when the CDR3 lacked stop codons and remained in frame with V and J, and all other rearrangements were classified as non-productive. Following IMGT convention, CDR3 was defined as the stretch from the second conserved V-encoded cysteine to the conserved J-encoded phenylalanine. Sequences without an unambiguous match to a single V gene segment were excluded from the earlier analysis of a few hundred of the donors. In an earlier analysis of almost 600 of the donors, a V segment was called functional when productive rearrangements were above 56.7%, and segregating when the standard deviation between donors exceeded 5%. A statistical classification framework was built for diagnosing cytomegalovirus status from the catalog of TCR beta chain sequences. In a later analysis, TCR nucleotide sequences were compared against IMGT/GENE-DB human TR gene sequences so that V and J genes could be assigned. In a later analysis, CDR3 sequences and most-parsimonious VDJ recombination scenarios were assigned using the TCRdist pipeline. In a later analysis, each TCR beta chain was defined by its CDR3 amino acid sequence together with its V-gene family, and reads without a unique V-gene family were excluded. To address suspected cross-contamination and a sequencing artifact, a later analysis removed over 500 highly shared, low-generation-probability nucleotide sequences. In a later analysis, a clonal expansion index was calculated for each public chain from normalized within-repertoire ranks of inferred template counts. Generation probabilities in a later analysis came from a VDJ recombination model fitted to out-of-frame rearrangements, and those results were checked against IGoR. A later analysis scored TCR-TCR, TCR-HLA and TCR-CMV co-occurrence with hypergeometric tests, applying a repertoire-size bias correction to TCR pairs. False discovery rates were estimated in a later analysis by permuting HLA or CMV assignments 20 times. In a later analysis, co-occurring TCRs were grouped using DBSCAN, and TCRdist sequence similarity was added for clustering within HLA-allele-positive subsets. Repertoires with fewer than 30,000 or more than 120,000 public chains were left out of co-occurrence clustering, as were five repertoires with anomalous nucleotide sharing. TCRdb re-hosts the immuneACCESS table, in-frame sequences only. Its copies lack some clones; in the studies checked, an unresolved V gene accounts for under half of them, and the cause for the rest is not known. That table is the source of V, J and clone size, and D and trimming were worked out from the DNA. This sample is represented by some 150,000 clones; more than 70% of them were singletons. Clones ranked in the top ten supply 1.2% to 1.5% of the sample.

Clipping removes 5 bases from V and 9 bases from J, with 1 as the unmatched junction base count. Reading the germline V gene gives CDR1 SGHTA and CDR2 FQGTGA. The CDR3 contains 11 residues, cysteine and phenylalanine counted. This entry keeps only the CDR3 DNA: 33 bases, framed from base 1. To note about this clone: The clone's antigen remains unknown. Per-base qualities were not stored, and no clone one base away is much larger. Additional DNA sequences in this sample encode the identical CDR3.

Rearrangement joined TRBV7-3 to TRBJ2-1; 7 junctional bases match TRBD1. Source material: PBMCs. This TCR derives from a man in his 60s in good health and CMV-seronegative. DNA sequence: TGTGCCAGCAGCCCAGGGGGTGAGCAGTTCTTC. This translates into CASSPGGEQFF.